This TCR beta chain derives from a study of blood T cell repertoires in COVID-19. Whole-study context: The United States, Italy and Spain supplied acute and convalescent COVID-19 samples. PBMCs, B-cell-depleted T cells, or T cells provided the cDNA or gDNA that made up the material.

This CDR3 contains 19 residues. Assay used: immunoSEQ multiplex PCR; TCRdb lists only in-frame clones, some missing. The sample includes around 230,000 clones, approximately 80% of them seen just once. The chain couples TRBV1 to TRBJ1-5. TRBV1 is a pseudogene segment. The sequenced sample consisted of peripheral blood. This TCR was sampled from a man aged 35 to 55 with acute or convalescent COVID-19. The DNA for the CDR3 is TGCACCAGCAGCCAAGGAGAAAAACCCGGTGGCGGTAGCAATCAGCCCCAGCATTTT. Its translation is CTSSQGEKPGGGSNQPQHF.